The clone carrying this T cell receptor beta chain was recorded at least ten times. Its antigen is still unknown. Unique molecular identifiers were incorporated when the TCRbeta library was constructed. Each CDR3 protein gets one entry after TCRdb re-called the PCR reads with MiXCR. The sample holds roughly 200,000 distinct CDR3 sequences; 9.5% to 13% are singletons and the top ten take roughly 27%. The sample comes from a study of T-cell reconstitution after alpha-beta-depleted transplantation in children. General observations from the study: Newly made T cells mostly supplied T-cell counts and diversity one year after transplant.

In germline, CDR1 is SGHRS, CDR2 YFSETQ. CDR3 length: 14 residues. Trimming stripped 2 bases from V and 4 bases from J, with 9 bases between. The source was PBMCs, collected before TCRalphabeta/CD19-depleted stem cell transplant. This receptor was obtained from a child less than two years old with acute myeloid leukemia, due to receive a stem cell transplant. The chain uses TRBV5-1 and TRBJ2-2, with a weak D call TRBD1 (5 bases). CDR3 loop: CASSFQGSTGELFF. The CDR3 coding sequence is TGCGCCAGCAGCTTCCAGGGTTCCACCGGGGAGCTGTTTTTT.